This T cell receptor (beta chain) was recovered during a study of T cells in Graves' hyperthyroidism and ophthalmopathy. Using RNA transcripts as the source, TCR beta CDR3 regions were amplified. When the TCR CDR3 underwent first-round RT-PCR, the HTBI primer set was used. TCRdb redid the calling of the multiplex PCR reads with MiXCR, one entry per CDR3 protein. The sample lists about 560,000 distinct CDR3 sequences, 16% occurring once. Turning to this clonotype: The target antigen is unknown.

Diagnostic assessment was based on clinical symptoms, serum thyroxine and TRAb, thyroid ultrasound and orbital computed tomography. General study findings and limits: Clonotypes that were expanded in thyroid above 0.001 mostly appeared in blood too. A median around six months before onset, the model predicted ophthalmopathy. Stable hyperthyroidism was separated from ophthalmopathy by a model based on 13 V-J features.

The CDR3 extends over 14 amino acids. Germline assignment: CDR1 SGHKS and CDR2 YYEKEE (reference sequence). The V end was cut by 1 base, the J end by 0 bases, with 5 bases between. Sequenced: blood. This chain links TRBV5-5 with TRBJ2-1; D unresolved. The TCR comes from a woman aged 18 to 35 with Graves' hyperthyroidism. The DNA for the CDR3 is TGTGCCAGCAGCTTGTGGAGCTCCTACAATGAGCAGTTCTTC. Translated, it gives CASSLWSSYNEQFF.